One and the same sample provided the 15 T cell receptor beta chains below, sequenced in a study of blood T cell repertoires in COVID-19. The protocol was immunoSEQ multiplex PCR, while the TCRdb copy is restricted to in-frame clones and leaves out a portion. The repertoire holds roughly 120,000 clones, with around 76% as singletons. The sample taken for sequencing was peripheral blood. All receptors come from an older man with COVID-19, enrolled during active disease.

This chain links TRBV28 with TRBJ2-2, with 10 nucleotides matching TRBD2. V lost 7 bases and J lost 4; bases outside the gene matches: 6. This CDR3 region has 15 residues. Germline CDR1 MDHEN, CDR2 SYDVKM. Written as DNA, the CDR3 is TGTGCCAGCACCACAGCGGGAGGGCGCACCGGGGAGCTGTTTTTT. Residues: CASTTAGGRTGELFF. The full variable domain, its missing parts supplied by reference TRBV28 and TRBJ2-2, is DVKVTQSSRYLVKRTGEKVFLECVQDMDHENMFWYRQDPGLGLRLIYFSYDVKMKEKGDIPEGYSVSREKKERFSLILESASTNQTSMYLCASTTAGGRTGELFFGEGSRLTVL.

The chain links TRBV27 to TRBJ1-2; D gene uncertain. The germline V gene has CDR1 MNHEY and CDR2 SMNVEV (reference sequence). This CDR3 is 14 amino acids long. V was cut by 4 bases and J by 7 bases, with 16 bases left in between. The CDR3 loop reads CASSSGERARGYTF. The CDR3 DNA reads as TGTGCCAGCAGTTCCGGGGAGCGCGCGCGTGGCTACACCTTC.

V and J are TRBV2 and TRBJ2-1; 8 nucleotides line up with TRBD2. CDR1 and CDR2 (germline): SNHLY, FYNNEI. V lost 6 bases, J lost 2 bases, and 15 bases stayed unmatched. There are 18 residues in the CDR3. DNA for the CDR3: TGTGCCAGCAGCCAGGATGGGACCGGGACTAGGCCCTACAATGAGCAGTTCTTC. It yields the protein CASSQDGTGTRPYNEQFF.

This clone occurred a few times. V and J are TRBV16 and TRBJ1-5; the D is unclear. Germline V CDR1 and CDR2: KGHSY, FQNENV. This CDR3 contains 17 residues. V lost 1 base, J lost 1 base, and 14 bases lay in between. DNA of the CDR3: TGTGCCAGCAGCCAATTATCGACTACTCTGAGCAATCAGCCCCAGCATTTT. This translates into CASSQLSTTLSNQPQHF. Supplemented by reference TRBV16 and TRBJ1-5, the full variable domain reads GEEVAQTPKHLVRGEGQKAKLYCAPIKGHSYVFWYQQVLKNEFKFLISFQNENVFDETGMPKERFSAKCLPNSPCSLEIQATKLEDSAVYFCASSQLSTTLSNQPQHFGDGTRLSIL.

The gene calls are TRBV5-8 and TRBJ1-2; unclear D gene. The germline V gene has CDR1 SGHTS and CDR2 YDEGEE. The germline V and J ends were trimmed by 0 bases and 0 bases, with 9 bases remaining between them. The CDR3 spans 15 residues. The CDR3 DNA follows: TGTGCCAGCAGCTTGGAAGGAGCTCCTAACTATGGCTACACCTTC. As protein: CASSLEGAPNYGYTF. Supplemented by reference TRBV5-8 and TRBJ1-2, the full variable domain reads EAGVTQSPTHLIKTRGQQATLRCSPISGHTSVYWYQQALGLGLQFLLWYDEGEERNRGNFPPRFSGRQFPNYSSELNVNALELEDSALYLCASSLEGAPNYGYTFGSGTRLTVV.

This clone was seen a handful of times. The chain couples TRBV28 to TRBJ2-7, with D maybe TRBD1 (6 bases). The V end was cut by 8 bases, the J end by 5 bases, with 19 bases between. The CDR3 length is 14 residues. Germline V gives CDR1 MDHEN, CDR2 SYDVKM. CDR3 loop: CASEYRTGYDEQYF. CDR3 DNA: TGTGCCAGCGAGTACCGTACAGGGTACGACGAGCAGTACTTC.

This clone came up a few times. The chain couples TRBV20-1 to TRBJ1-2; D unresolved. V dropped 6 bases and J dropped 8 bases, with 13 bases sitting between them. This CDR3 has 11 amino acids. CDR1 is DFQATT and CDR2 is SNEGSKA in the germline V gene (reference sequence). CDR3 loop: CSAPRTGGYTF. Here the CDR3 DNA reads TGCAGTGCCCCGAGGACTGGCGGCTACACCTTC.

In its sample, this clone was seen a few times. V and J are TRBV28 and TRBJ2-5; 9 nucleotides agree with TRBD2. Trimming removed 6 bases from V and 4 bases from J; junction bases left unmatched: 12. The CDR3 runs 16 residues. Germline loops: CDR1 MDHEN, CDR2 SYDVKM. Here the CDR3 DNA reads TGTGCCAGCAGAGAGGGGGCGTCTAGCGGGGCAGAGACCCAGTACTTC. Translating gives CASREGASSGAETQYF.

This clone was found a few times. V gene TRBV6-4 combines with J gene TRBJ2-1, with 16 bases fitting TRBD2. The CDR3 runs 17 residues. Germline V gene data show CDR1 as MRHNA and CDR2 as SNTAGT. Trimming at V came to 6 bases and at J to 3 bases, leaving 5 bases not matched to a gene. The CDR3 is CASSVGTSGRVYNEQFF. The CDR3 DNA sequence: TGTGCCAGCAGCGTTGGGACTAGCGGGAGGGTCTACAATGAGCAGTTCTTC.

The V and J genes are TRBV4-1 and TRBJ2-1; 16 nucleotides match TRBD2. The V and J ends lost 3 bases and 10 bases, in that order; junction bases with no gene match: 6. The germline V gene encodes CDR1 MGHRA and CDR2 YSYEKL. The CDR3 totals 16 residues. The CDR3 loop is CASSQGLAGGGEEQFF. CDR3 in DNA: TGCGCCAGCAGCCAGGGACTAGCGGGAGGGGGTGAGGAGCAGTTCTTC.

This chain uses TRBV7-2 with TRBJ2-7; D gene uncertain. Trimming pared 1 base from V and 3 bases from J, leaving 7 bases between. The germline V gene encodes CDR1 SGHTA and CDR2 FQGNSA. CDR3 length equals 13 residues. The CDR3 nucleotides are TGTGCCAGCAGCTTAGTGCCAGGCTACGAGCAGTACTTC. Translation: CASSLVPGYEQYF. Variable domain in full (rest from reference TRBV7-2 and TRBJ2-7): GAGVSQSPSNKVTEKGKDVELRCDPISGHTALYWYRQSLGQGLEFLIYFQGNSAPDKSGLPSDRFSAERTGGSVSTLTIQRTQQEDSAVYLCASSLVPGYEQYFGPGTRLTVT.

This clone is a singleton in its sample. This chain uses TRBV7-3 with TRBJ2-3, with D perhaps matching TRBD2 (7 bases). Trimming stripped 7 bases from V and 1 base from J, with 27 bases between. The CDR3 sequence is 19 residues long. Per the germline V gene, CDR1 is SGHTA and CDR2 is FQGTGA. Here the CDR3 reads CASTHRGGGEGGRTDTQYF. The CDR3 DNA sequence: TGTGCCAGCACCCACCGGGGAGGGGGTGAGGGAGGACGCACAGATACGCAGTATTTT.

This clone was seen a few times. The genes are TRBV3-1 (or the pseudogene TRBV3-2) and TRBJ2-7; tentatively, D is TRBD2 (6 bases). V was cut by 4 bases and J by 2 bases, with 12 bases left in between. The CDR3 consists of 14 residues. The germline CDR1 and CDR2 sequences are LGHDT and YNNKEL (reference sequence). This CDR3 reads CASSPRLDAYEQYF. In nucleotides, the CDR3 is TGTGCCAGCAGCCCCCGACTAGATGCCTACGAGCAGTACTTC.

This chain connects TRBV28 to TRBJ1-1; possible D gene TRBD1, 6 bases. The CDR3 contains 12 residues. The germline gives CDR1 MDHEN, CDR2 SYDVKM. Trimming removed 4 bases from V and 10 bases from J, with 13 bases in between. Written as DNA, the CDR3 is TGTGCCAGCAGTTCGGGGGGACAAGGAGCTTTCTTT. Translating it yields CASSSGGQGAFF.

The chain employs TRBV5-1 and TRBJ2-5; D is possibly TRBD1 or TRBD2 (6 bases each). The CDR3 length is 14 residues. The germline V gene has CDR1 SGHRS and CDR2 YFSETQ. The germline V and J ends were trimmed by 4 bases and 3 bases, with 13 bases remaining between them. The CDR3: CASSMGGGEETQYF. CDR3 bases: TGCGCCAGCAGCATGGGGGGCGGGGAAGAGACCCAGTACTTC.